This TCR beta chain was retrieved from a study of T cells in Graves' hyperthyroidism and ophthalmopathy. Overall study findings and caveats: By a 13 V-J model, ophthalmopathy was set apart from stable hyperthyroidism.

From RNA transcripts, TCR beta CDR3 regions were amplified. With the HTBI primer set, the TCR CDR3 went through a first round of RT-PCR. TCRdb re-called the multiplex PCR reads with MiXCR, one entry per CDR3 protein. The sample consists of around 400,000 distinct CDR3 sequences, roughly 15% of them appearing once. The V end lost 1 base, the J end lost 6 bases, and 13 bases lay between the germline ends. CDR3 length: 15 amino acids. Germline values: CDR1 MNHNS, CDR2 SASEGT. This clonotype was observed at least ten times. Its antigen is as yet unknown. The receptor comes from a woman between 55 and 75 years old with Graves' ophthalmopathy. Material for sequencing was blood. The J gene is TRBJ2-1, the V gene TRBV6-1; D is perhaps TRBD2 (5 bases). The CDR3: CASSEGGRVVNEQFF. The CDR3 DNA reads TGTGCCAGCAGTGAAGGCGGGCGGGTTGTCAATGAGCAGTTCTTC.